This T cell receptor beta chain was found in a study of STAT5B mutations in CD4+ large granular lymphocyte leukemia. The CDR3 loop spans 14 amino acids. The V and J ends lost 7 bases and 2 bases respectively, with 14 bases between them. Germline lookup yields CDR1 MNHNY and CDR2 SVGAGI (reference sequence). Clones were read by immunoSEQ multiplex PCR, and TCRdb kept only the in-frame ones, dropping some. The sample lists tens of thousands of clones; almost 85% were seen once. The TCR sequence derives from a human donor in good health. The chain recombines TRBV6-6 with TRBJ1-1; a weak D match, TRBD1 (6 bases). The sequencing sample was made of CD4+ T cells from blood buffy coats. The DNA of the CDR3 is TGTGCCAGCAACCTTTTGACAGGCAACACTGAAGCTTTCTTT. It specifies CASNLLTGNTEAFF.